This is a list of T cell receptor beta chains from one sample in a study of vaccination effects on CD4 cells after COVID-19. These receptors lack a known antigen. Produced via immunoSEQ multiplex PCR; TCRdb's table is partial and in-frame only. The sample consists of tens of thousands of clones, less than 85% of them appearing once. Material: CD4+ T cells from PBMCs cultured without peptide, obtained before COVID-19 vaccination. These receptors were obtained from a human donor who received a COVID-19 vaccine. Each CDR3 is given with its conserved first and last residue. Each record gives: J gene, D gene, clone size, V gene, CDR3 protein, CDR3 DNA. D genes are given only for firm matches. Expanded clones get a size class; other rows say once, few or many, or leave the size out.

>TRBJ1-5|TRBD1|few|TRBV5-1
CASSLRTGDQPQHF
TGCGCCAGCAGCTTGAGGACAGGGGATCAGCCCCAGCATTTT
>TRBJ2-7|-|once|TRBV29-1
CSVGTPPYEQYF
TGCAGCGTTGGGACTCCCCCCTACGAGCAGTACTTC
>TRBJ1-4|TRBD1|-|TRBV4-2
CASSPWTGLEEKLFF
TGTGCCAGCAGCCCATGGACAGGATTGGAGGAAAAACTGTTTTTT
>TRBJ1-5|-|-|TRBV3-1/TRBV3-2
CASSHEGSWQPQHF
TGTGCCAGCAGCCATGAGGGGAGTTGGCAGCCCCAGCATTTT
>TRBJ1-2|TRBD1|-|TRBV9
CASSVDGTAWNYGYTF
TGTGCCAGCAGCGTAGATGGGACAGCCTGGAACTATGGCTACACCTTC
>TRBJ1-5|-|few|TRBV6-5
CASSYDASNQPQHF
TGTGCCAGCAGTTACGATGCATCAAATCAGCCCCAGCATTTT
>TRBJ2-1|TRBD2|-|TRBV19
CASSFSPSGYNEQFF
TGTGCCAGTAGTTTCTCTCCTAGCGGGTACAATGAGCAGTTCTTC
>TRBJ2-7|-|-|TRBV6-1
CASSEGEGASYEQYF
TGTGCCAGCAGTGAAGGGGAGGGGGCCTCCTACGAGCAGTACTTC
>TRBJ1-5|-|-|TRBV3-1/TRBV3-2
CASSLTQGNSNQPQHF
TGTGCCAGCAGCCTAACACAGGGAAATAGCAATCAGCCCCAGCATTTT
>TRBJ2-7|TRBD1|-|TRBV19
CASSSSGTVSYEQYF
TGTGCCAGTAGTAGCTCCGGGACAGTCTCCTACGAGCAGTACTTC
>TRBJ2-3|-|-|TRBV7-9
CASSLVSTDTQYF
TGTGCCAGCAGCTTAGTAAGCACAGATACGCAGTATTTT
>TRBJ1-1|-|once|TRBV19
CATSRMGTNTGNTEAFF
TGTGCCACCTCGAGAATGGGGACAAACACCGGGAACACTGAAGCTTTCTTT
>TRBJ2-7|TRBD1|-|TRBV4-1
CASSRGQGPSYEQYF
TGCGCCAGCAGCCGGGGACAGGGGCCCTCCTACGAGCAGTACTTC
>TRBJ2-3|-|-|TRBV5-1
CASSFTDSTDTQYF
TGCGCCAGCAGCTTCACGGATAGCACAGATACGCAGTATTTT
>TRBJ2-1|TRBD2|few|TRBV30
CASGGVGQEQFF
TGTGCCTCCGGGGGGGTCGGGCAGGAGCAGTTCTTC
>TRBJ2-1|-|-|TRBV6-4
CASSEQAGYPYNEQFF
TGTGCCAGCAGTGAGCAGGCGGGGTACCCTTACAATGAGCAGTTCTTC
>TRBJ2-7|TRBD2|-|TRBV11-2
CASSSPRGGRAHEQYF
TGTGCCAGCAGCTCCCCGAGGGGCGGGAGAGCTCACGAGCAGTACTTC
>TRBJ2-5|-|-|TRBV5-4
CASSLNLGVGETQYF
TGTGCCAGCAGCCTAAACCTAGGGGTGGGGGAGACCCAGTACTTC
>TRBJ1-4|TRBD1|-|TRBV6-2/TRBV6-3
CASSPLGQGTNEKLFF
TGTGCCAGCAGCCCTCTGGGACAGGGAACTAATGAAAAACTGTTTTTT
>TRBJ1-3|-|once|TRBV5-4
CASSSDNSGNTIYF
TGTGCCAGCAGTTCTGACAATTCTGGAAACACCATATATTTT
>TRBJ1-4|TRBD1|few|TRBV13
CASSSLIQGREKLFF
TGTGCCAGCAGCTCCCTTATACAGGGGAGAGAAAAACTGTTTTTT
>TRBJ2-1|TRBD1|-|TRBV10-3
CAISEGLGLGTVANEQFF
TGTGCCATCAGTGAAGGTTTGGGATTGGGGACAGTTGCCAATGAGCAGTTCTTC
>TRBJ2-1|-|-|TRBV6-1
CASSEGEAKQFF
TGTGCCAGCAGTGAGGGAGAAGCCAAGCAGTTCTTC
>TRBJ2-3|TRBD2|-|TRBV3-1/TRBV3-2
CASSQDRGLAGITDTQYF
TGTGCCAGCAGCCAAGATCGGGGACTAGCGGGGATCACAGATACGCAGTATTTT
>TRBJ2-6|TRBD1|-|TRBV18
CASSPATGTGANVLTF
TGTGCCAGCTCACCAGCGACAGGGACTGGGGCCAACGTCCTGACTTTC
>TRBJ1-1|-|-|TRBV3-1/TRBV3-2
CASSTRGGTEAFF
TGTGCCAGCAGCACCAGGGGTGGGACTGAAGCTTTCTTT
>TRBJ2-1|TRBD2|-|TRBV30
CAWATLALHNEQFF
TGTGCCTGGGCCACACTAGCGTTACACAATGAGCAGTTCTTC
>TRBJ2-2|TRBD2|-|TRBV11-2
CASSPAGVYTGELFF
TGTGCCAGCAGCCCAGCGGGAGTATATACCGGGGAGCTGTTTTTT
>TRBJ2-7|-|-|TRBV20-1
CSASSSYEQYF
TGCAGTGCTAGTAGCTCCTACGAGCAGTACTTC
>TRBJ1-1|-|-|TRBV21-1
CASSKETPGIQGGTEAFF
TGTGCCAGCAGCAAAGAGACCCCAGGTATCCAGGGGGGGACTGAAGCTTTCTTT
>TRBJ1-1|TRBD1|few|TRBV7-6
CASSLFEGAGNTEAFF
TGTGCCAGCAGCTTATTTGAGGGGGCGGGGAACACTGAAGCTTTCTTT
>TRBJ2-3|-|once|TRBV11-2
CASATGTDPISTDTQYF
TGTGCCAGCGCAACCGGGACCGATCCGATAAGCACAGATACGCAGTATTTT
>TRBJ2-1|-|-|TRBV11-2
CASSLAWTPGNSYNEQFF
TGTGCCAGCAGCTTAGCCTGGACACCGGGAAACTCCTACAATGAGCAGTTCTTC
>TRBJ2-5|-|-|TRBV6-5
CASSYRARRGETQYF
TGTGCCAGCAGTTACCGGGCTAGGAGAGGGGAGACCCAGTACTTC
>TRBJ2-3|-|-|TRBV12-3/TRBV12-4
CASSRVTDTQYF
TGTGCCAGCAGCCGGGTCACAGATACGCAGTATTTT
>TRBJ1-5|-|-|TRBV7-9
CASSLIDQPQHF
TGTGCCAGCAGCCTAATCGATCAGCCCCAGCATTTT
>TRBJ2-5|TRBD2|-|TRBV2
CASSPGTSGLETQYF
TGTGCCAGCAGTCCCGGGACTAGCGGCCTAGAGACCCAGTACTTC
>TRBJ2-3|TRBD1|-|TRBV6-5
CASVRQGSTDTQYF
TGTGCCAGCGTACGACAGGGTAGCACAGATACGCAGTATTTT
>TRBJ1-2|TRBD1|-|TRBV6-5
CASRLGQGYGYTF
TGTGCCAGCAGACTAGGACAGGGCTATGGCTACACCTTC
>TRBJ2-7|TRBD1|-|TRBV3-1/TRBV3-2
CASSQGTGANEQYF
TGTGCCAGCAGCCAGGGGACAGGGGCAAACGAGCAGTACTTC
>TRBJ2-3|-|-|TRBV5-4
CALGRSTDTQYF
TGTGCCCTCGGGCGGAGCACAGATACGCAGTATTTT
>TRBJ2-7|TRBD2|-|TRBV19
CASSLRLAGYEQYF
TGTGCCAGTAGTTTAAGACTAGCTGGGTACGAGCAGTACTTC
>TRBJ2-2|TRBD2|-|TRBV7-8
CASSLRAQRGGTGELFF
TGTGCCAGCAGCTTAAGGGCGCAGCGGGGGGGCACCGGGGAGCTGTTTTTT
>TRBJ2-4|-|-|TRBV2
CASSVDGGAKNIQYF
TGTGCCAGCAGTGTGGATGGTGGAGCCAAAAACATTCAGTACTTC
>TRBJ1-1|-|-|TRBV6-5
CASSYSRLGRTEAFF
TGTGCCAGCAGTTACTCGAGATTGGGGAGAACTGAAGCTTTCTTT
>TRBJ2-7|TRBD1|-|TRBV5-6
CASSYWTGSEQYF
TGTGCCAGCAGCTACTGGACAGGGAGCGAGCAGTACTTC
>TRBJ2-3|TRBD1|-|TRBV18
CASSHRGTGRPTDTQYF
TGTGCCAGCTCCCACAGGGGGACAGGGCGGCCCACAGATACGCAGTATTTT
>TRBJ1-5|-|-|TRBV18
CASSPGSNQPQHF
TGTGCCAGCTCACCCGGGAGCAATCAGCCCCAGCATTTT
>TRBJ1-2|-|-|TRBV25-1
CASSSNYGYTF
TGTGCCAGCAGCTCTAACTATGGCTACACCTTC
>TRBJ2-7|-|-|TRBV12-3/TRBV12-4
CASSLHRGGEQYF
TGTGCCAGCAGTTTGCACAGGGGGGGCGAGCAGTACTTC
>TRBJ2-5|-|-|TRBV5-1
CASSLDLKETQYF
TGCGCCAGCAGCCTAGACCTTAAAGAGACCCAGTACTTC
>TRBJ1-6|-|-|TRBV6-4
CASSVGDSIDSPLHF
TGTGCCAGCAGTGTAGGAGACTCGATTGATTCACCCCTCCACTTT
>TRBJ1-1|-|-|TRBV14
CASSQFLGRGGTEAFF
TGTGCCAGCAGCCAATTTTTAGGGCGCGGAGGCACTGAAGCTTTCTTT
>TRBJ2-7|-|-|TRBV7-8
CASSSDPFEQYF
TGTGCCAGCAGTTCAGACCCTTTTGAGCAGTACTTC